The next 16 T cell receptor beta chains were all read from a single sample in a study of OX40 agonist ivuxolimab in advanced cancers. The assay was immunoSEQ multiplex PCR, and TCRdb's table has in-frame clones only and misses some. The sample includes about 88,000 clones, around 85% of them seen just once. The sequencing used CD4+ or CD8+ T cells sorted from blood, collected in a trial of the OX40 agonist ivuxolimab. The origin of the receptors is an adult with an advanced solid tumor such as melanoma, head and neck, liver or kidney cancer.

In nucleotides, the CDR3 is TGTGCCAGCAGTCCGCGGGTTCGGGGTCAGCCCCAGCATTTT. Amino acid sequence: CASSPRVRGQPQHF. This sequence joins TRBV28 and TRBJ1-5; D gene uncertain. The CDR3 has 14 residues. Germline V gene lookup returns CDR1 MDHEN and CDR2 SYDVKM. V gave up 5 bases and J gave up 6 bases, with 14 bases separating them.

V is TRBV2 and J is TRBJ2-1, with D possibly being TRBD1 or TRBD2 (5 bases each). The CDR3 is 16 amino acids. V was clipped by 6 bases and J by 6 bases, with 21 bases between them. The V gene's germline CDR1 is SNHLY and CDR2 FYNNEI. DNA of the CDR3: TGTGCCAGCAGCGGGATAGGGGATTTGGCGGGCAATGAGCAGTTCTTC. It yields the protein CASSGIGDLAGNEQFF. Supplemented by reference TRBV2 and TRBJ2-1, the full variable domain reads EPEVTQTPSHQVTQMGQEVILRCVPISNHLYFYWYRQILGQKVEFLVSFYNNEISEKSEIFDDQFSVERPDGSNFTLKIRSTKLEDSAMYFCASSGIGDLAGNEQFFGPGTRLTVL.

The rearrangement uses TRBV4-3 and TRBJ1-5, with D unresolved. CDR3 length equals 13 residues. The germline V and J ends were trimmed by 2 bases and 9 bases, with 11 bases remaining between them. Germline V gene lookup returns CDR1 LGHNA and CDR2 YSLEER. CDR3 DNA: TGCGCCAGCAGCCAATTTATCGGCGGGCCCCAGCATTTT. As protein: CASSQFIGGPQHF.

This clone was seen a handful of times. The V gene is TRBV6-4, the J gene TRBJ2-3; D assignment may be TRBD1 or TRBD2 (5 bases each). Germline V gene sequence: CDR1 MRHNA, CDR2 SNTAGT. V was shortened by 8 bases and J by 2 bases, with 11 bases between the two germline ends. The CDR3 runs 13 residues. The CDR3 loop is CASATGPTDTQYF. In nucleotides, the CDR3 is TGTGCCAGCGCGACGGGACCCACAGATACGCAGTATTTT.

The chain uses TRBV7-9 and TRBJ2-1; 14 nucleotides line up with TRBD2. Germline lookup yields CDR1 SEHNR and CDR2 FQNEAQ (reference sequence). The CDR3 consists of 15 residues. The junction had 3 bases not matched to a gene; V was cut back by 3 bases and J by 8 bases. This chain's CDR3 is CASSLGTSGRDEQFF. The CDR3 region has the DNA TGTGCCAGCAGCTTGGGGACTAGCGGGAGAGATGAGCAGTTCTTC.

This chain joins TRBV27 and TRBJ2-3, with D uncertain. Trimming stripped 4 bases from V and 0 bases from J, with 11 bases between. This CDR3 region has 15 residues. Looked up from germline, CDR1 is MNHEY and CDR2 is SMNVEV (reference sequence). The CDR3 region has the DNA TGTGCCAGCAGTTCCGTCCCCCCTAGCACAGATACGCAGTATTTT. Residues: CASSSVPPSTDTQYF.

V gene TRBV5-1 combines with J gene TRBJ2-3, with D possibly TRBD1 on 6 matching bases. CDR1 and CDR2 (germline): SGHRS, YFSETQ. This CDR3 comprises 15 residues. Deletions cut 0 bases from V and 0 bases from J, with 8 bases between. Here the CDR3 reads CASSLAGVSTDTQYF. The CDR3 DNA reads TGCGCCAGCAGCTTGGCAGGGGTGAGCACAGATACGCAGTATTTT.

The V and J genes are TRBV27 and TRBJ2-5, with 8 nucleotides matching TRBD2. The J call may be in error: the DNA end matches TRBJ2-7 better. This CDR3 has 14 amino acids. Germline V CDR1 and CDR2: MNHEY, SMNVEV (reference sequence). The CDR3 here is CASSSWTSSDEQYF. CDR3 DNA: TGTGCCAGCTCCTCCTGGACTAGCTCTGACGAGCAGTACTTC.

The V call is TRBV7-9, the J call TRBJ2-2; tentative D call: TRBD2 (6 bases). The CDR3 totals 16 residues. V lost 5 bases, J lost 7 bases, and 20 bases lay in between. Germline CDR1 and CDR2: SEHNR and FQNEAQ (reference sequence). The CDR3 reads CASSTPLSSGSGELFF. Here the CDR3 DNA reads TGTGCCAGCAGCACACCTTTAAGTAGCGGCAGCGGGGAGCTGTTTTTT.

The chain combines TRBV30 with TRBJ2-1; D may be TRBD1 or TRBD2 (5 bases each). The CDR3 runs to 12 residues. Looked up from germline, CDR1 is GTSNPN and CDR2 is SVGIG (reference sequence). Trimming took off 5 bases at V and 6 bases at J, with 11 bases between the two ends. The CDR3 loop reads CAWLQGPNEQFF. CDR3 DNA: TGTGCCTGGCTTCAGGGACCCAATGAGCAGTTCTTC.

V gene TRBV10-3 combines with J gene TRBJ2-2; 12 positions agree with TRBD2. The germline V gene has CDR1 ENHRY and CDR2 SYGVKD. V trimming: 3 bases; J trimming: 3 bases; junction bases outside the gene matches: 14. This CDR3 is built from 20 residues. The CDR3 nucleotides are TGTGCCATCAGTGATACCCTTTATACTAGCGGGAGGCTCGACACCGGGGAGCTGTTTTTT. This encodes CAISDTLYTSGRLDTGELFF.

The chain is built from TRBV18 and TRBJ2-6, with D possibly TRBD2 on 5 matching bases. The CDR3 runs to 16 residues. V was shortened by 6 bases and J by 0 bases, with 12 bases between the two germline ends. Germline V CDR1 and CDR2: KGHSH, LQKENI. CDR3 DNA: TGTGCCAGCTCCCCCGGGATCAGCTCTGGGGCCAACGTCCTGACTTTC. Translation gives CASSPGISSGANVLTF.

J is TRBJ2-3 and V is TRBV4-1; D is possibly TRBD2 (6 bases). Deletions cut 1 base from V and 3 bases from J, with 14 bases between. The CDR3 contains 16 residues. Germline assignment: CDR1 MGHRA and CDR2 YSYEKL. As DNA, the CDR3 is TGCGCCAGCAGCCAAGGGGTCCCGGGGGTAACAGATACGCAGTATTTT. Protein: CASSQGVPGVTDTQYF.

This sequence joins TRBV28 and TRBJ2-3; 11 bases are shared with TRBD2. This CDR3 spans 14 amino acids. The germline CDR1 and CDR2 sequences are MDHEN and SYDVKM. Losses at the gene ends were 2 bases for V and 10 bases for J; bases not matched to a gene: 5. For the CDR3, the DNA is TGTGCCAGCAGTTTACTAGCGGGAGGTTTCGCGCAGTATTTT. Translating it yields CASSLLAGGFAQYF. The full variable domain, in which reference TRBV28 and TRBJ2-3 provide the parts outside the CDR3, is DVKVTQSSRYLVKRTGEKVFLECVQDMDHENMFWYRQDPGLGLRLIYFSYDVKMKEKGDIPEGYSVSREKKERFSLILESASTNQTSMYLCASSLLAGGFAQYFGPGTRLTVL.

This rearrangement joins TRBV19 to TRBJ2-3; D remains unclear. Germline V CDR1 and CDR2: LNHDA, SQIVND (reference sequence). The CDR3 length is 14 residues. Trimming stripped 3 bases from V and 0 bases from J, with 7 bases between. CDR3 in amino acids: CASSIGPSTDTQYF. CDR3 DNA sequence: TGTGCCAGTAGTATCGGCCCAAGCACAGATACGCAGTATTTT.

The chain links TRBV9 to TRBJ2-7; D remains unclear. The length of the CDR3 is 14 residues. Germline V gene sequence: CDR1 SGDLS, CDR2 YYNGEE. V was cut by 0 bases and J by 3 bases, with 10 bases left in between. DNA of the CDR3: TGTGCCAGCAGCGTAGACCGGACGGACTACGAGCAGTACTTC. It is translated as CASSVDRTDYEQYF.